The rows below give T cell receptor beta chains drawn from one sample of a study of early T cells in non-severe SARS-CoV-2 infection. MiXCR was run by TCRdb on the 5' RACE reads, yielding one entry per CDR3 protein. Of roughly 63,000 distinct CDR3 sequences in the sample, approximately 12% were seen once. The specimen was whole blood. These receptors were obtained from an adult who was a healthcare worker with PCR-confirmed SARS-CoV-2 infection or an uninfected control (not recorded which). Both conserved end residues are part of each CDR3. D genes are given only for firm matches. Only part of the rows carry a size: once, few, many, or a class if the clone is expanded.

TRBV9	.	many	TRBJ1-5	TGTGCCAGCAGCGTAGGAGTGGTTCAGCCCCAGCATTTT	CASSVGVVQPQHF
TRBV7-6	.	.	TRBJ2-2	TGTGCCAGCACCAGGACAGAGAACACCGGGGAGCTGTTTTTT	CASTRTENTGELFF
TRBV2	TRBD1	few	TRBJ2-1	TGTGCCAGCAGTGAAGAACAGGGGTCCTACAATGAGCAGTTCTTC	CASSEEQGSYNEQFF
TRBV28	.	many	TRBJ1-2	TGTGCCAGCAGTTTCCGAGACCGGCCCTATGGCTACACCTTC	CASSFRDRPYGYTF
TRBV12-5	.	many	TRBJ1-1	TGTGCTAGTGGTTTGGTACAGTCAGGGAACACTGAAGCTTTCTTT	CASGLVQSGNTEAFF
TRBV3-1	.	many	TRBJ2-3	TGTGCCAGCAGCCGGAGGGACAGACAGAAGGATACGCAGTATTTT	CASSRRDRQKDTQYF
TRBV18	.	many	TRBJ2-3	TGTGCCAGCTCACCACCGGCAGGTACAGATACGCAGTATTTT	CASSPPAGTDTQYF
TRBV7-6	TRBD1	many	TRBJ2-2	TGTGCCAGCAGCTTGGGACAGGGCGGGACCGGGGAGCTGTTTTTT	CASSLGQGGTGELFF
TRBV2	.	.	TRBJ1-3	TGTGCCAGCGAACTCGGCGGGAGCTCTGGAAACACCATATATTTT	CASELGGSSGNTIYF
TRBV30	TRBD2	many	TRBJ2-7	TGTGCCTGGAGTTCGCCTAGCGGTTCCTACGAGCAGTACTTC	CAWSSPSGSYEQYF
TRBV2	.	many	TRBJ2-7	TGTGCCAGCAGTGAGTCCCCCTACGAGCAGTACTTC	CASSESPYEQYF
TRBV6-5	TRBD2	many	TRBJ2-7	TGTGCCAGCAGTTACTCGGGTAGCGGGGGTCAGTACTTC	CASSYSGSGGQYF
TRBV3-1	.	few	TRBJ1-1	TGTGCCAGCAGCCAAGAGTCGGGGGGCCCTGAAGCTTTCTTT	CASSQESGGPEAFF
TRBV3-1	.	once	TRBJ1-4	TGTGCCAGCAGCCAAGTCCAGAGGGAAAAACTGTTTTTT	CASSQVQREKLFF
TRBV7-8	TRBD2	many	TRBJ2-3	TGTGCTACTACTCGACTAGCGGGGGCAGATACGCAGTATTTT	CATTRLAGADTQYF
TRBV7-9	TRBD1	many	TRBJ2-3	TGTGCCAGCAGCTCGCCCGCGACAGGGAGCACAGATACGCAGTATTTT	CASSSPATGSTDTQYF
TRBV29-1	.	.	TRBJ2-6	TGCAGCGTTGAAACAGGATCCTTCTCTGGGGCCAACGTCCTGACTTTC	CSVETGSFSGANVLTF
TRBV9	.	.	TRBJ1-2	TGTGCCAGCAGCGTAGCTTGGCAGGGAGGTGGCTACACCTTC	CASSVAWQGGGYTF
TRBV18	.	many	TRBJ2-7	TGTGCCAGCTCACCACCAGATCCCTACGAGCAGTACTTC	CASSPPDPYEQYF
TRBV29-1	.	many	TRBJ1-3	TGCAGCGTCACAGGGTCTTCTGGAAACACCATATATTTT	CSVTGSSGNTIYF
TRBV7-8	.	.	TRBJ1-5	TGTGCCAGCAGCTTAGCGCTCGGGGGGCTAAGCGATCAGCCCCAGCATTTT	CASSLALGGLSDQPQHF
TRBV29-1	.	many	TRBJ2-3	TGCAGCGTTGACCCGGAAGGGACAGATACGCAGTATTTT	CSVDPEGTDTQYF
TRBV5-1	.	.	TRBJ1-3	TGCGCCAGCAGCTTGGCCACCGGCTCTGGAAACACCATATATTTT	CASSLATGSGNTIYF
TRBV6-6	TRBD1	.	TRBJ2-3	TGTGCCAGCAGTTACTCGGGACAGACCACAGATACGCAGTATTTT	CASSYSGQTTDTQYF
TRBV7-3	.	.	TRBJ2-1	TGTGCCAGCAGCCCTGGGGGAGGGGGCTCGAATGAGCAGTTCTTC	CASSPGGGGSNEQFF
TRBV5-6	.	many	TRBJ1-1	TGTGCCAGCAGCTTGATCGACAGGGAAGCTTTCTTT	CASSLIDREAFF
TRBV6-5	.	many	TRBJ1-6	TGTGCCAGCAGCCGGACTTATGATTCACCCCTCCACTTT	CASSRTYDSPLHF
TRBV20-1	.	.	TRBJ2-1	TGCAGTGCTAGACGCGGGCCTTCCTACAATGAGCAGTTCTTC	CSARRGPSYNEQFF
TRBV6-2/TRBV6-3	.	.	TRBJ2-7	TGTGCCAGCAGCCCCCGATTGTTGGGTTCCTACGAGCAGTACTTC	CASSPRLLGSYEQYF
TRBV12-3/TRBV12-4	TRBD1	many	TRBJ2-1	TGTGCCAGCAGTTTAGGGGACAGACTTTACAATGAGCAGTTCTTC	CASSLGDRLYNEQFF
TRBV5-1	TRBD1	many	TRBJ2-5	TGCGCCAGCAGCTTGGTCGGACAGGGGAAAGAGACCCAGTACTTC	CASSLVGQGKETQYF
TRBV2	TRBD1	.	TRBJ1-5	TGTGCCAGCAGTACACAGGGGGCGAGCAATCAGCCCCAGCATTTT	CASSTQGASNQPQHF
TRBV19	.	.	TRBJ2-2	.	CASSTSGGPTPGSCFF
TRBV5-1	.	few	TRBJ2-2	TGCGCCAGCAGCTTGGGGCAGACTAACACCGGGGAGCTGTTTTTT	CASSLGQTNTGELFF
TRBV7-2	.	many	TRBJ2-5	TGTGCCAGCAGCTTAGAGGTTCAGGCAGGGCTGGAGACCCAGTACTTC	CASSLEVQAGLETQYF
TRBV4-2	.	few	TRBJ2-3	TGTGCCAGCAGCCAAATCAGGGGCCCTAGCACAGATACGCAGTATTTT	CASSQIRGPSTDTQYF
TRBV20-1	.	.	TRBJ2-2	TGCAGTGCTAGGGTTACTGTGGACAAATCCGGGGAGCTGTTTTTT	CSARVTVDKSGELFF
TRBV12-5	.	few	TRBJ2-5	TGTGCTAGTGGTTTGGTAGGCGCAGAGACCCAGTACTTC	CASGLVGAETQYF
TRBV2	TRBD1	few	TRBJ2-7	TGTGCCAGCAGTGAAGCGACAGGGGGCTCCTACGAGCAGTACTTC	CASSEATGGSYEQYF
TRBV7-2	.	.	TRBJ1-1	TGTGCCAGCAGCCCAGGAGGGAATTTGGGGACTGAAGCTTTCTTT	CASSPGGNLGTEAFF
TRBV7-2	.	many	TRBJ1-2	TGTGCCAGCAGCTTAGCGGGACACGGATTCTATGGCTACACCTTC	CASSLAGHGFYGYTF
TRBV6-5	TRBD2	many	TRBJ2-4	TGTGCCAGCACCCCTCCAGCGGGGGTGGGAAACATTCAGTACTTC	CASTPPAGVGNIQYF
TRBV6-5	.	few	TRBJ2-5	TGTGCCAGCGCCCGGGTCCGGTCCCTGGAGACCCAGTACTTC	CASARVRSLETQYF
TRBV7-9	.	many	TRBJ2-1	TGTGCCAGCAGCCCCCGAAGGACAGAGGTTCCGTTCTTC	CASSPRRTEVPFF
TRBV30	TRBD1	many	TRBJ1-3	TGTGCCTGGAGCTCGGGACAGGGTAACTCTGAAAACACCATATATTTT	CAWSSGQGNSENTIYF
TRBV2	.	few	TRBJ1-3	TGTGCCAGCAGTAGGGAGGATGGAAACACCATATATTTT	CASSREDGNTIYF